These T cell receptor beta chains were read from a single sample in a study of patients and donors after allogeneic stem cell transplantation. TCRdb processed the RT-PCR reads anew with MiXCR; each CDR3 protein has one entry. The sample has roughly 230,000 distinct CDR3 sequences, 14% seen once. Sample: blood, either unsorted or a sorted T cell fraction (not recorded which). Source of these receptors: a human donor who was either an allogeneic HSCT recipient or a stem cell or donor lymphocyte infusion donor (not recorded which). It is not recorded whose cells these are; they may come from a transplant donor. Each CDR3 is given with its conserved first and last residue. The D gene is left open where the match is weak. Not every row has a clone size; where given, it reads once, few, many or a size class.

CDR3	DNA	V	D	J	size
CASSFLVKETQYF	TGCGCCAGCAGCTTTTTGGTCAAAGAGACCCAGTACTTC	TRBV5-1	-	TRBJ2-5	few
CAWNKGLREQFF	TGTGCCTGGAACAAGGGTCTGAGGGAGCAGTTCTTC	TRBV30	-	TRBJ2-1	-
CASSPRGYIDEQYF	TGCGCCAGCAGCCCGAGGGGGTATATCGACGAGCAGTACTTC	TRBV5-1	-	TRBJ2-7	-
CASSSVPTYGEQYF	TGCGCCAGCAGTTCAGTCCCCACCTACGGCGAGCAGTACTTC	TRBV5-1	-	TRBJ2-7	few
CASSSAGATDTQYF	TGTGCCAGCAGCTCAGCGGGAGCCACAGATACGCAGTATTTT	TRBV7-7	TRBD2	TRBJ2-3	few
CARSFPELFF	TGTGCCAGAAGCTTCCCGGAGCTGTTTTTT	TRBV5-3	-	TRBJ2-2	many
CASSLRGLTDTQYF	TGTGCCAGCAGCTTGCGGGGCCTCACAGATACGCAGTATTTT	TRBV11-2	-	TRBJ2-3	-
CASSLRVVDGYTF	TGTGCCAGCAGTTTGAGGGTGGTCGATGGCTACACCTTC	TRBV12-3/TRBV12-4	-	TRBJ1-2	many
CASSGVGLEPTDTQYF	TGTGCCAGCAGTGGAGTAGGACTAGAACCCACAGATACGCAGTATTTT	TRBV2	TRBD2	TRBJ2-3	-
CASSEVPSGVNGELFF	TGTGCCAGCAGTGAAGTTCCTAGCGGGGTTAACGGGGAGCTGTTTTTT	TRBV2	TRBD2	TRBJ2-2	many
CASSSLEGGFTDTQYF	TGTGCCAGCAGTTCCCTCGAGGGGGGGTTCACAGATACGCAGTATTTT	TRBV6-5	-	TRBJ2-3	-
CASSIIPQGNQPQHF	TGTGCCAGTAGTATTATCCCGCAGGGGAATCAGCCCCAGCATTTT	TRBV19	-	TRBJ1-5	-
CSAGGGHGGNEQFF	TGCAGCGCCGGAGGGGGCCACGGGGGCAATGAGCAGTTCTTC	TRBV29-1	-	TRBJ2-1	many
CATSDPGASSSYEQYF	TGTGCCACCAGTGATCCAGGGGCCAGCAGCTCCTACGAGCAGTACTTC	TRBV24-1	-	TRBJ2-7	many
CASSDRDSRNQPQHF	TGTGCCAGCAGCGACCGGGACAGCCGAAATCAGCCCCAGCATTTT	TRBV7-8	TRBD1	TRBJ1-5	many
CASSPDSGADTQYF	TGTGCCAGCAGCCCGGACTCCGGGGCAGATACGCAGTATTTT	TRBV7-2	-	TRBJ2-3	many
CASSFSSVNQPQHF	TGTGCCAGCAGCTTCAGTTCGGTCAATCAGCCCCAGCATTTT	TRBV5-5	-	TRBJ1-5	few
CASSIPTGATEAFF	TGTGCCAGTAGTATCCCGACAGGGGCCACTGAAGCTTTCTTT	TRBV19	TRBD1	TRBJ1-1	many
CSGQQGKETQYF	TGCAGCGGGCAACAGGGGAAAGAGACCCAGTACTTC	TRBV29-1	TRBD1	TRBJ2-5	-
CSARVTGGAYEQYF	TGCAGTGCTAGGGTCACAGGGGGCGCCTACGAGCAGTACTTC	TRBV20-1	TRBD1	TRBJ2-7	many
CAIGGGITGVYTEAFF	TGTGCCATCGGCGGGGGAATCACAGGGGTGTACACTGAAGCTTTCTTT	TRBV10-3	TRBD1	TRBJ1-1	-
CASSSRNTGGSYNEQFF	TGTGCCAGCAGCTCCCGTAACACAGGGGGGTCCTACAATGAGCAGTTCTTC	TRBV11-1	TRBD1	TRBJ2-1	many
CASSLAIPSTSITGELFF	TGCGCCAGCAGCTTGGCCATCCCCTCGACTAGCATCACCGGGGAGCTGTTTTTT	TRBV5-1	TRBD2	TRBJ2-2	few
CASSLDSGGIDEAFF	TGTGCCAGCAGCCTCGACTCAGGGGGGATTGATGAAGCTTTCTTT	TRBV7-3	TRBD1	TRBJ1-1	many
CASSSGGVRFEKLFF	TGTGCCAGTAGTTCAGGGGGAGTTCGGTTTGAAAAACTGTTTTTT	TRBV19	TRBD1	TRBJ1-4	-
CASSLGPGSQQFF	TGTGCCAGCAGTTTGGGCCCCGGGTCGCAGCAGTTCTTC	TRBV6-5	-	TRBJ2-1	few
CAWSAGGPPLSYEKLFF	TGTGCCTGGAGTGCAGGAGGGCCCCCCTTAAGCTATGAAAAACTGTTTTTT	TRBV30	-	TRBJ1-4	-
CASSGTGGLETQYF	TGTGCCAGCAGTGGGACAGGGGGCTTGGAGACCCAGTACTTC	TRBV25-1	TRBD1	TRBJ2-5	many
CAWSRTSDSEQYF	TGTGCCTGGAGTAGGACTAGCGACTCCGAGCAGTACTTC	TRBV30	TRBD2	TRBJ2-7	few
CASSPNTLGQILMNTEAFF	TGTGCCAGCTCACCAAACACTCTGGGACAGATTCTTATGAACACTGAAGCTTTCTTT	TRBV18	TRBD1	TRBJ1-1	few
CASSFPGQGVYEQYF	TGTGCCAGCAGCTTTCCGGGACAGGGGGTTTACGAGCAGTACTTC	TRBV7-9	TRBD1	TRBJ2-7	-
CASSQDPRGQGTPLHF	TGCGCCAGCAGCCAAGATCCTCGGGGACAGGGGACACCCCTCCACTTT	TRBV4-3	TRBD1	TRBJ1-6	-
CASMRHENEQYF	TGTGCCAGCATGCGGCATGAGAACGAGCAGTACTTC	TRBV12-3/TRBV12-4	-	TRBJ2-7	few
CSAPPNRGLMNTEAFF	TGCAGTGCCCCGCCCAACAGGGGGCTTATGAACACTGAAGCTTTCTTT	TRBV20-1	TRBD1	TRBJ1-1	-
CASSEGQGTDTQYF	TGTGCCAGCAGTGAGGGACAGGGGACAGATACGCAGTATTTT	TRBV6-1	TRBD1	TRBJ2-3	few
CASSRLRDSGKSSYNEQFF	TGCGCCAGCAGCCGACTACGGGACAGCGGGAAAAGCTCTTACAATGAGCAGTTCTTC	TRBV4-1	-	TRBJ2-1	few
CASSQDRGSPYEQYF	TGCGCCAGCAGCCAAGACCGGGGCTCCCCCTACGAGCAGTACTTC	TRBV4-3	-	TRBJ2-7	-
CASSFGQGASPLHF	TGTGCCAGCAGCTTTGGACAGGGAGCTTCACCCCTCCACTTT	TRBV5-6	TRBD1	TRBJ1-6	many
CASSERHQVRFF	TGTGCCAGCAGTGAGCGACACCAGGTTCGGTTCTTC	TRBV6-1	-	TRBJ2-1	medium-sized
CASGRDEGYTF	TGTGCCAGCGGCAGGGACGAAGGCTACACCTTC	TRBV6-2/TRBV6-3	-	TRBJ1-2	-
CSVRSGANVLTF	TGCAGTGTTCGGTCTGGGGCCAACGTCCTGACTTTC	TRBV20-1	-	TRBJ2-6	-
CSARPASPYNEQFF	TGCAGTGCTAGACCAGCGAGCCCCTACAATGAGCAGTTCTTC	TRBV20-1	-	TRBJ2-1	many
CASSWGDRNTEAFF	TGCGCCAGCAGCTGGGGGGACAGAAACACTGAAGCTTTCTTT	TRBV5-1	TRBD1	TRBJ1-1	-
CASSPFGETQYF	TGTGCCAGCAGCCCGTTTGGAGAGACCCAGTACTTC	TRBV3-1	-	TRBJ2-5	few
CSARDSRGPLNQPQHF	TGCAGTGCTAGAGATAGTAGGGGTCCTCTCAATCAGCCCCAGCATTTT	TRBV20-1	-	TRBJ1-5	-